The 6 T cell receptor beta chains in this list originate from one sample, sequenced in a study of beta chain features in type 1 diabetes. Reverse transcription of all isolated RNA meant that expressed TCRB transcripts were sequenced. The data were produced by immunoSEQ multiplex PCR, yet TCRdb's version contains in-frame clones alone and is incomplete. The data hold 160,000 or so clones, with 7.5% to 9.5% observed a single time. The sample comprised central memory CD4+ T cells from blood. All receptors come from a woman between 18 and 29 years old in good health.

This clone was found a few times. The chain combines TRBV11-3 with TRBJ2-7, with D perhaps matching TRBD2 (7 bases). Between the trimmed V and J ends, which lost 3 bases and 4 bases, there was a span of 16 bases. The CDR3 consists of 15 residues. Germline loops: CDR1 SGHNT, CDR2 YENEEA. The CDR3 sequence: CASSLLGGGEYEQYF. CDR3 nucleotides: TGTGCCAGCAGCTTGCTCGGAGGGGGGGAATACGAGCAGTACTTC.

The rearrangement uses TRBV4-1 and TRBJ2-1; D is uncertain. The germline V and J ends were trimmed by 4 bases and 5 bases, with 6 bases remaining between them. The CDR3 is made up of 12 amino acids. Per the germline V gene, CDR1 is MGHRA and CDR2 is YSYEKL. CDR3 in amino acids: CASSRQHNEQFF. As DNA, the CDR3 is TGCGCCAGCAGCCGGCAACACAATGAGCAGTTCTTC.

The CDR3 region has the DNA TGTGCCAGCAGCTTCCGGGGGTCGGATACGCAGTATTTT. It is translated as CASSFRGSDTQYF. This sequence joins TRBV7-3 and TRBJ2-3, with D possibly matching TRBD2 (6 bases). V gave up 3 bases and J gave up 6 bases, with 10 bases separating them. This CDR3 has 13 amino acids. The germline V gene encodes CDR1 SGHTA and CDR2 FQGTGA.

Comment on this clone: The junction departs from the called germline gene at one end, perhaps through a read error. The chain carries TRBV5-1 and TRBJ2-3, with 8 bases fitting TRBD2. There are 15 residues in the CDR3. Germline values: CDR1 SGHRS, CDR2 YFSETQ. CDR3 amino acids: CASSLARTSKDTQYF. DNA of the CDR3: TGCGCCAGCAGCTTGGCAAGGACTAGCAAAGATACGCAGTATTTT.

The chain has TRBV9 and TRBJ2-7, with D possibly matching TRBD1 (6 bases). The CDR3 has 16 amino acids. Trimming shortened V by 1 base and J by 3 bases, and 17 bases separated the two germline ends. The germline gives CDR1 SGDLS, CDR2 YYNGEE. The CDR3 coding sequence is TGTGCCAGCAGCGTATCAGGGGCCCCTCCCGTCTACGAGCAGTACTTC. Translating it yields CASSVSGAPPVYEQYF.

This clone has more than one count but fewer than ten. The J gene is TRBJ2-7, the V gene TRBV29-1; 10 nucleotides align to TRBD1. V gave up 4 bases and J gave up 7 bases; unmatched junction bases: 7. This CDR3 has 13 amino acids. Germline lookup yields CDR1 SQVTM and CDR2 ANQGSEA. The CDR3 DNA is TGCAGCGTTGCCGGGACAGGGGTCTTAGAGCAGTACTTC. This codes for CSVAGTGVLEQYF.